These 5 T cell receptor beta chains were all obtained from the same sample, sequenced in a study of shared clonotypes between healthy human individuals. The table came from immunoSEQ multiplex PCR; TCRdb's copy has only in-frame clones and leaves some out. The data show under 2,000,000 clones, about 95% seen once. It was CD45RO-negative cells, positively selected for CCR7, that made up naive CD8 cells, with terminally differentiated effector memory CD45RA+ cells excluded. The sequencing sample was made of naive CD8+ T cells sorted from blood. These receptors all stem from a man younger than 30 in good health.

The rearrangement uses TRBV10-1 and TRBJ2-7; the match to TRBD2 covers 10 bases. This CDR3 has 14 residues. CDR1 and CDR2 (germline): WNHNN, SYGVQD (reference sequence). V was clipped by 3 bases and J by 3 bases; unmatched bases: 2. The CDR3 region is CASSDPSGGYEQYF. In nucleotides, the CDR3 is TGCGCCAGCAGTGACCCTAGCGGGGGCTACGAGCAGTACTTC.

V gene TRBV27 combines with J gene TRBJ2-5; D is uncertain. V dropped 4 bases and J dropped 4 bases, with 13 bases sitting between them. Germline V gives CDR1 MNHEY, CDR2 SMNVEV (reference sequence). The CDR3 has 14 residues. CDR3 DNA sequence: TGTGCCAGCAGTTGGGCCAGCACCGGAGAGACCCAGTACTTC. Translation gives CASSWASTGETQYF.

The gene calls are TRBV7-9 and TRBJ2-7, with 7 nucleotides matching TRBD1. Germline loops: CDR1 SEHNR, CDR2 FQNEAQ (reference sequence). The CDR3 totals 17 residues. V trimming: 0 bases; J trimming: 3 bases; junction bases outside the gene matches: 11. CDR3 residues: CASSLARPRGIDYEQYF. In DNA form, the CDR3 reads TGTGCCAGCAGCTTAGCGCGTCCCAGGGGGATTGACTACGAGCAGTACTTC.

Regarding this clone: This CDR3 is also generated by other DNA sequences in the sample. This rearrangement joins TRBV9 to TRBJ2-3; 10 nucleotides line up with TRBD1. The CDR3 extends over 15 amino acids. The V and J ends lost 4 bases and 1 base, in that order; junction bases with no gene match: 3. CDR1 and CDR2 from the germline V gene are SGDLS and YYNGEE. The CDR3 DNA sequence: TGTGCCAGCAGCCCAGGGACAGGGGGCACAGATACGCAGTATTTT. Amino acids: CASSPGTGGTDTQYF.

J is TRBJ2-7 and V is TRBV6-1; D gene unclear. CDR3 size: 14 residues. The ends were cut back, 1 base at V and 3 bases at J, with 10 bases in the middle. Germline assignment: CDR1 MNHNS and CDR2 SASEGT. CDR3 sequence: CASSEGAGYYEQYF. As DNA, the CDR3 is TGTGCCAGCAGTGAAGGAGCAGGTTACTACGAGCAGTACTTC.